This TCR beta chain was retrieved from a study of Graves' ophthalmopathy and Graves' hyperthyroidism. V was shortened by 6 bases and J by 7 bases, with 12 bases between the two germline ends. Germline values: CDR1 SNHLY, CDR2 FYNNEI. There are 13 residues in the CDR3. This clonotype was picked up a small number of times. RNA transcripts yielded amplified TCR beta CDR3 regions. HTBI-primed RT-PCR formed the first round, and a multiplex PCR formed the second. One entry per CDR3 protein, called by TCRdb with MiXCR from the multiplex PCR reads. This table has around 1.1 million distinct CDR3 sequences, roughly two fifths appearing once.

Material for sequencing was peripheral blood or thyroid tissue (not recorded which). V usage is TRBV2 and J usage is TRBJ1-4; no clear D. The receptor's source is an adult man with Graves' hyperthyroidism. DNA of the CDR3: TGTGCCAGCAGGGCCCCCGAGGGTGAAAAACTGTTTTTT. Translating it yields CASRAPEGEKLFF.